This entry lists 31 T cell receptor beta chains sequenced from one sample in a study of CD8 T cells in Susac syndrome (dated by TCRdb to 2018 to 2020). Library method: the immunoSEQ multiplex PCR assay. RNA was extracted with the RNeasy kit and roughly 0.5 to 1 ug was reverse transcribed using random hexamers. TCRdb's own reprocessing of the public reads used fastp at Q25 and MiXCR and kept productive beta chains. Each entry merges the rows of one CDR3 protein and shows their most common DNA and genes. Across this sample there are 250,000 to 300,000 distinct CDR3 sequences, with over 75% seen only once. The top ten constitute approximately 0.2% of the sample. The sequencing sample was made of CD8+ T cells from PBMCs. These TCRs come from a human donor with multiple sclerosis.

V and J are TRBV20-1 and TRBJ1-1; the match to TRBD1 covers 10 bases. The CDR3 length is 14 residues. Germline V gene sequence: CDR1 DFQATT, CDR2 SNEGSKA (reference sequence). Germline trimming cut 6 bases from V and 3 bases from J; bases unmatched to any gene: 7. The CDR3 DNA follows: TGCAGTGCCAAAAGGGACAGGGGTTACACTGAAGCTTTCTTT. It specifies CSAKRDRGYTEAFF.

This rearrangement joins TRBV20-1 to TRBJ2-1; perhaps D is TRBD1 or TRBD2 (5 bases each). Germline values: CDR1 DFQATT, CDR2 SNEGSKA (reference sequence). The CDR3 contains 15 residues. V was clipped by 5 bases and J by 0 bases, with 14 bases between them. CDR3 protein: CSAEGIESSYNEQFF. CDR3 nucleotides: TGCAGTGCTGAGGGGATTGAAAGCTCCTACAATGAGCAGTTCTTC.

The CDR3 DNA sequence: TGTGCCAGCAGAGCTGACAGGGACTGGAATACGCAGTATTTT. Residues: CASRADRDWNTQYF. J is TRBJ2-3 and V is TRBV6-1; a weak D match, TRBD1 (7 bases). V lost 6 bases, J lost 7 bases, and 17 bases lay in between. This CDR3 is built from 14 residues. Germline-derived CDR1 and CDR2 are MNHNS and SASEGT.

The V and J genes are TRBV30 and TRBJ1-4; D gene uncertain. CDR1 is GTSNPN and CDR2 is SVGIG in the germline V gene (reference sequence). With 0 bases removed from V and 9 bases from J, the gap between germline ends came to 11 bases. The CDR3 spans 13 residues. Here the CDR3 DNA reads TGTGCCTGGAGTGTGTTTGGAGGGAAAAAACTGTTTTTT. This gives the protein CAWSVFGGKKLFF.

The chain links TRBV2 to TRBJ1-2; unclear D gene. The CDR3 contains 14 residues. Between the trimmed V and J ends, which lost 6 bases and 3 bases, there was a span of 14 bases. The germline gives CDR1 SNHLY, CDR2 FYNNEI. The chain's CDR3 is CASRPGPEDYGYTF. The CDR3 nucleotides are TGTGCCAGCAGACCGGGCCCCGAGGACTATGGCTACACCTTC.

This sequence joins TRBV5-6 and TRBJ2-7, with a possible D match to TRBD1 (5 bases). Germline assignment: CDR1 SGHDT and CDR2 YYEEEE. The CDR3 is made up of 14 amino acids. Trimming pared 0 bases from V and 3 bases from J, leaving 10 bases between. CDR3 in DNA: TGTGCCAGCAGCTTGGTGGCAGGGTTCTACGAGCAGTACTTC. Encoded protein: CASSLVAGFYEQYF.

V usage is TRBV30 and J usage is TRBJ2-1; 8 bases are shared with TRBD2. J was trimmed by 3 bases and V by 5 bases; bases with no gene match: 9. The germline CDR1 and CDR2 sequences are GTSNPN and SVGIG (reference sequence). The CDR3 is 15 amino acids. This CDR3 reads CAWSMGSGSYNEQFF. In DNA, the CDR3 is TGTGCCTGGTCTATGGGCAGCGGGAGCTACAATGAGCAGTTCTTC.

This rearrangement joins TRBV7-9 to TRBJ2-7, with D tentatively TRBD1 (5 bases). Germline CDR1 SEHNR, CDR2 FQNEAQ (reference sequence). Deletions cut 1 base from V and 2 bases from J, with 12 bases between. This CDR3 contains 15 residues. CDR3 in amino acids: CASSLGGQITYEQYF. The CDR3 nucleotides are TGTGCCAGCAGCTTAGGAGGACAAATTACCTACGAGCAGTACTTC.

The chain links TRBV19 to TRBJ1-1, with D perhaps TRBD1 (5 bases). The CDR3 has 12 residues. The germline CDR1 and CDR2 sequences are LNHDA and SQIVND (reference sequence). The V and J ends lost 7 bases and 8 bases respectively, with 14 bases between them. CDR3 region: CASMFQRQEAFF. CDR3 in DNA: TGTGCCAGTATGTTTCAACGACAGGAAGCTTTCTTT.

The CDR3 DNA reads as TGTGCCAGCAGACCTTCCCCCTTCGGCTCGAGCTCCTACGAGCAGTACTTC. It codes for CASRPSPFGSSSYEQYF. The genes are TRBV6-2 or TRBV6-3 and TRBJ2-7; D gene uncertain. Deletions cut 6 bases from V and 0 bases from J, with 21 bases between. The CDR3 spans 17 residues. Germline V lookup: CDR1 MNHEY, CDR2 SVGEGT.

The chain joins TRBV29-1 to TRBJ2-7; no clear D. V gave up 0 bases and J gave up 0 bases, with 12 bases separating them. The CDR3 contains 15 residues. CDR1 is SQVTM and CDR2 is ANQGSEA in the germline V gene. The CDR3 sequence: CSVEDGRRSSYEQYF. The CDR3 DNA reads as TGCAGCGTTGAAGATGGGCGGCGGAGCTCCTACGAGCAGTACTTC.

This chain joins TRBV20-1 and TRBJ2-3, with D unclear. Trimming left V 0 bases short and J 1 base short, with 8 bases between. CDR1 and CDR2 from the germline V gene are DFQATT and SNEGSKA (reference sequence). The CDR3 has 14 amino acids. The chain's CDR3 is CSAREELGTDTQYF. The CDR3 region has the DNA TGCAGTGCTAGAGAAGAATTAGGCACAGATACGCAGTATTTT.

The gene calls are TRBV20-1 and TRBJ2-7; D is ambiguous. CDR1 and CDR2 (germline): DFQATT, SNEGSKA (reference sequence). With 0 bases removed from V and 0 bases from J, the gap between germline ends came to 9 bases. The CDR3 totals 14 residues. CDR3 DNA: TGCAGTGCTAGAGAGTCGGCTAGCTCCTACGAGCAGTACTTC. Its protein is CSARESASSYEQYF.

The chain recombines TRBV20-1 with TRBJ1-1; D gene uncertain. Germline V gene lookup returns CDR1 DFQATT and CDR2 SNEGSKA (reference sequence). The CDR3 contains 15 residues. Trimming stripped 6 bases from V and 0 bases from J, with 17 bases between. DNA of the CDR3: TGCAGTGCCAAGCCTCGGGTTTCAATGAACACTGAAGCTTTCTTT. The encoded protein is CSAKPRVSMNTEAFF.

This chain uses TRBV27 with TRBJ2-1; 12 bases align to TRBD2. Germline V gene sequence: CDR1 MNHEY, CDR2 SMNVEV (reference sequence). The V and J ends lost 5 bases and 4 bases, in that order; junction bases with no gene match: 9. The CDR3 runs to 17 residues. CDR3 region: CASSGLAGGTGYNEQFF. In nucleotides, the CDR3 is TGTGCCAGCAGTGGCCTAGCGGGAGGGACAGGGTACAATGAGCAGTTCTTC.

This clonotype showed up just once. The chain has TRBV5-1 and TRBJ1-2; D gene unclear. V shed 1 base and J shed 8 bases, with 12 bases lying between them. CDR1 and CDR2 (germline): SGHRS, YFSETQ. The CDR3 covers 13 residues. The CDR3 DNA reads TGCGCCAGCAGCTTGTATTCCGGGAGGGGCTACACCTTC. Protein sequence: CASSLYSGRGYTF.

The CDR3 loop reads CASSRVSQRPYNEQFF. In nucleotides, the CDR3 is TGTGCCAGTAGTAGAGTCTCCCAGCGGCCATACAATGAGCAGTTCTTC. The chain uses TRBV19 and TRBJ2-1; the D gene is possibly TRBD2 (5 bases). Trimming pared 4 bases from V and 4 bases from J, leaving 17 bases between. The CDR3 consists of 16 residues. Germline CDR1 is LNHDA and CDR2 is SQIVND (reference sequence).

The chain links TRBV10-1 to TRBJ2-2; no firm D call. V shed 3 bases and J shed 0 bases, with 8 bases lying between them. This CDR3 spans 15 amino acids. Germline CDR1 is WNHNN and CDR2 is SYGVQD (reference sequence). The CDR3 coding sequence is TGCGCCAGCAGTGACGGGCAGACGAACACCGGGGAGCTGTTTTTT. It specifies CASSDGQTNTGELFF.

The chain is built from TRBV6-2 or TRBV6-3 and TRBJ2-1; 12 bases are shared with TRBD2. The length of the CDR3 is 18 residues. V gave up 0 bases and J gave up 4 bases; unmatched junction bases: 7. Germline CDR1 and CDR2: MNHEY and SVGEGT. The DNA of the CDR3 is TGTGCCAGCAGTTACTCGACTAGCGGGAGTTCCCGTTACAATGAGCAGTTCTTC. This gives the protein CASSYSTSGSSRYNEQFF.

This chain connects TRBV15 to TRBJ2-7; TRBD2 matches at 7 bases. Per germline, CDR1 LNHNV and CDR2 YYDKDF (reference sequence). V trimming: 0 bases; J trimming: 6 bases; junction bases outside the gene matches: 8. CDR3 length: 15 residues. CDR3 amino acids: CATSRESGVLGEQYF. CDR3 DNA: TGTGCCACCAGCAGAGAGAGCGGGGTCCTGGGCGAGCAGTACTTC.

The chain uses TRBV5-6 and TRBJ2-2; D ambiguous. The V gene lost 4 bases and the J gene lost 1 base, with 14 bases spanning the gap. The germline CDR1 and CDR2 sequences are SGHDT and YYEEEE. CDR3 length: 16 residues. DNA of the CDR3: TGTGCCAGCAGCCCGTCAATCTGGGGGAACACCGGGGAGCTGTTTTTT. This sequence encodes CASSPSIWGNTGELFF.

The table lists this clonotype with a few counts. The chain uses TRBV28 and TRBJ1-1, with unresolved D. Looked up from germline, CDR1 is MDHEN and CDR2 is SYDVKM. The V end was cut by 3 bases, the J end by 5 bases, with 7 bases between. This CDR3 has 12 amino acids. CDR3 nucleotides: TGTGCCAGCAGTTTCGGCCAAACTGAAGCTTTCTTT. It yields the protein CASSFGQTEAFF.

The V call is TRBV5-8, the J call TRBJ2-1; TRBD2 matches 7 bases. CDR3 length equals 15 residues. CDR1 is SGHTS and CDR2 is YDEGEE in the germline V gene. Trimming at V came to 2 bases and at J to 6 bases, leaving 8 bases not matched to a gene. CDR3 amino acids: CASSFPRRGINEQFF. In nucleotides, the CDR3 is TGTGCCAGCAGCTTCCCTCGGCGGGGGATCAATGAGCAGTTCTTC.

The chain links TRBV6-2 or TRBV6-3 to TRBJ1-1; weak D call: TRBD1 (6 bases). The germline gives CDR1 MNHEY, CDR2 SVGEGT. The V end lost 5 bases, the J end lost 4 bases, and 14 bases lay between the germline ends. The length of the CDR3 is 14 residues. CDR3 sequence (DNA): TGTGCCAGCAGTATGAACAGGGTTTTCACTGAAGCTTTCTTT. It encodes CASSMNRVFTEAFF.

The V and J genes are TRBV4-3 and TRBJ1-2, with a possible D match to TRBD1 (5 bases). Trimming removed 5 bases from V and 10 bases from J, with 14 bases in between. The CDR3 is 12 residues long. The V gene's germline CDR1 is LGHNA and CDR2 YSLEER. CDR3 sequence: CASSAGRDDYTF. The CDR3 DNA sequence: TGCGCCAGCAGCGCGGGACGGGATGACTACACCTTC.

V gene TRBV3-1 combines with J gene TRBJ2-3; the D is unclear. The CDR3 consists of 16 residues. Per the germline V gene, CDR1 is LGHDT and CDR2 is YNNKEL (reference sequence). The V and J ends lost 1 base and 2 bases respectively, with 13 bases between them. CDR3 region: CASSQGYSRITDTQYF. As DNA, the CDR3 is TGTGCCAGCAGCCAAGGTTATAGCCGGATCACAGATACGCAGTATTTT.

The rearrangement links TRBV12-3 or TRBV12-4 to TRBJ2-5; D is undetermined. The CDR3 sequence is 13 residues long. V was cut by 6 bases and J by 1 base, with 9 bases left in between. CDR3 residues: CASRHAGQETQYF. CDR3 DNA sequence: TGTGCCAGCAGACATGCCGGCCAAGAGACCCAGTACTTC.

The V call is TRBV28, the J call TRBJ2-7; 8 bases map to TRBD2. The germline gives CDR1 MDHEN, CDR2 SYDVKM. The V gene end was trimmed by 7 bases and the J gene end by 0 bases; junction bases not matched to a gene: 11. The CDR3 consists of 16 residues. CDR3 sequence (DNA): TGTGCCAGCACCCCAAGGGCGGGAGGCAGCTCCTACGAGCAGTACTTC. Amino acids: CASTPRAGGSSYEQYF.

A few counts support this clonotype. The chain joins TRBV7-9 to TRBJ2-7, with D unresolved. The CDR3 spans 16 residues. V shed 2 bases and J shed 2 bases, with 16 bases lying between them. Looked up from germline, CDR1 is SEHNR and CDR2 is FQNEAQ (reference sequence). CDR3 DNA: TGTGCCAGCAGCTTACTCACCAGATCATACCCCTACGAGCAGTACTTC. Translated, it gives CASSLLTRSYPYEQYF.

The chain recombines TRBV7-9 with TRBJ2-1, with D possibly called TRBD1 or TRBD2 (5 bases each). Germline CDR1 is SEHNR and CDR2 is FQNEAQ (reference sequence). This CDR3 is built from 15 residues. V shed 4 bases and J shed 4 bases, with 14 bases lying between them. As DNA, the CDR3 is TGTGCCAGCAGCTCCGAGGGACGGGTTTACAATGAGCAGTTCTTC. Its protein product is CASSSEGRVYNEQFF.

V usage is TRBV13 and J usage is TRBJ2-5; unclear D gene. Germline CDR1 reads PRHDT; CDR2 reads FYEKMQ (reference sequence). V lost 1 base, J lost 7 bases, and 13 bases lay in between. There are 14 residues in the CDR3. The DNA of the CDR3 is TGTGCCAGCAGCTTAGTGAATAAGTTGGGGACCCAGTACTTC. It is translated as CASSLVNKLGTQYF.